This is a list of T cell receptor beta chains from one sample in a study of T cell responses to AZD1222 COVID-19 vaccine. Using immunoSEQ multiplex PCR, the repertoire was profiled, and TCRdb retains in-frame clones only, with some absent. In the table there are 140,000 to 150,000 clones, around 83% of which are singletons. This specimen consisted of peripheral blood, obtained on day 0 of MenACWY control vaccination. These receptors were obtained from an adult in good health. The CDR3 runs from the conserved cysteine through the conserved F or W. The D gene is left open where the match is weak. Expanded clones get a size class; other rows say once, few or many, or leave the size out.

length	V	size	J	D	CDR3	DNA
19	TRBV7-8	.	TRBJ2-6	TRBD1	CASSLVQGAFGSGANVLTF	TGTGCCAGCAGCTTAGTACAGGGGGCGTTCGGGTCTGGGGCCAACGTCCTGACTTTC
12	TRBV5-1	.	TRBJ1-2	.	CASSLEGYGYTF	TGCGCCAGCAGCTTGGAGGGGTATGGCTACACCTTC
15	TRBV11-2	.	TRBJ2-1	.	CASSLRQVSYNEQFF	TGTGCCAGCAGCTTACGACAGGTGTCCTACAATGAGCAGTTCTTC
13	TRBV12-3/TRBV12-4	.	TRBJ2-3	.	CASGGGNTDTQYF	TGTGCCAGCGGTGGCGGGAACACAGATACGCAGTATTTT
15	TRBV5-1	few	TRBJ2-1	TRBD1	CASSRDRRSYNEQFF	TGCGCCAGCAGCCGGGACAGGCGGTCCTACAATGAGCAGTTCTTC
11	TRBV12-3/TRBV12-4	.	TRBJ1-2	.	CASSLNYGYTF	TGTGCCAGCAGTTTAAACTATGGCTACACCTTC
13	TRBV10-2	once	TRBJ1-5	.	CASSGDGNQPQHF	TGCGCCAGCAGTGGGGACGGGAATCAGCCCCAGCATTTT
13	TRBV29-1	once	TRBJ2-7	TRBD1	CSVQGQGAYEQYF	TGCAGCGTTCAAGGGCAGGGGGCCTACGAGCAGTACTTC
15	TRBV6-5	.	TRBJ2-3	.	CASSYRWDSTDTQYF	TGTGCCAGCAGTTACAGGTGGGACTCCACAGATACGCAGTATTTT
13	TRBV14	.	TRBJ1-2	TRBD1	CASSLQGAIGYTF	TGTGCCAGCAGTCTACAGGGGGCCATTGGCTACACCTTC
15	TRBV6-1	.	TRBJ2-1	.	CASSEGAASYNEQFF	TGTGCCAGCAGTGAAGGGGCCGCTTCCTACAATGAGCAGTTCTTC
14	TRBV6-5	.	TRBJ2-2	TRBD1	CASSWGQNMGELFF	TGTGCCAGCAGTTGGGGACAGAACATGGGGGAGCTGTTTTTT
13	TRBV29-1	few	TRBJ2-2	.	CSVDQGNTGELFF	TGCAGCGTTGATCAGGGGAACACCGGGGAGCTGTTTTTT
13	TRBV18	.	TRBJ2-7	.	CASSPPQTYEQYF	TGTGCCAGCTCACCACCTCAGACCTACGAGCAGTACTTC
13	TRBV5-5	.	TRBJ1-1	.	CASSLFVRERAFF	TGTGCCAGCAGCTTGTTTGTTAGGGAAAGGGCTTTCTTT
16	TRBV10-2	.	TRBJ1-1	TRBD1	CASSETQGAVDTEAFF	TGCGCCAGCAGTGAGACTCAGGGGGCAGTGGACACTGAAGCTTTCTTT
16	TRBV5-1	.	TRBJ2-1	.	CASSLEAGGPYNEQFF	TGCGCCAGCAGCTTGGAAGCCGGGGGGCCGTACAATGAGCAGTTCTTC
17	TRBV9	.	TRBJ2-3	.	CASSPGRQASSTDTQYF	TGTGCCAGCAGCCCAGGTCGGCAGGCCTCGAGCACAGATACGCAGTATTTT
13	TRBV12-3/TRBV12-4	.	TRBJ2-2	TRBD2	CAGGGAGTGELFF	TGTGCCGGCGGGGGGGCCGGCACCGGGGAGCTGTTTTTT
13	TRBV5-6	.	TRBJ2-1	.	CASSAGQYNEQFF	TGTGCCAGCAGCGCGGGACAGTACAATGAGCAGTTCTTC
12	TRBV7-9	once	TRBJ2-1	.	CASSLADREQFF	TGTGCCAGCAGCTTAGCCGACCGTGAGCAGTTCTTC
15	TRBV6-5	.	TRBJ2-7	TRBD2	CASSYSTSGGDEQYF	TGTGCCAGCAGTTACTCGACTAGCGGGGGGGATGAGCAGTACTTC
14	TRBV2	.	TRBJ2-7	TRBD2	CASSEEGLAGEQYF	TGTGCCAGCAGTGAGGAGGGACTAGCGGGCGAGCAGTACTTC
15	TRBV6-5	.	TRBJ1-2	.	CASINQPSGTMADTF	TGTGCCAGCATAAATCAGCCGAGCGGGACGATGGCCGACACCTTC
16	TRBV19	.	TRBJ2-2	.	CASSIVPAGRGGELFF	TGTGCCAGTAGTATAGTTCCGGCGGGGCGGGGCGGGGAGCTGTTTTTT
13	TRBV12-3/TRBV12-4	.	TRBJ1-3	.	CASSLALVSTIYF	TGTGCCAGCAGTTTAGCCCTCGTTAGCACCATATATTTT
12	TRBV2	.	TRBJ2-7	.	CASRGRGYEQYF	TGTGCCAGCAGGGGGCGAGGGTACGAGCAGTACTTC
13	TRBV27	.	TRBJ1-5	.	CASSFVRNQPQHF	TGTGCCAGCAGTTTCGTCAGGAATCAGCCCCAGCATTTT
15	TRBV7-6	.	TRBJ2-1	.	CASSSSERIYNEQFF	TGTGCCAGCAGCTCATCGGAGCGGATCTACAATGAGCAGTTCTTC
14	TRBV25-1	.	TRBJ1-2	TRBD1	CASSVTGTQKGYTF	TGTGCCAGCAGTGTGACAGGGACGCAGAAGGGCTACACCTTC
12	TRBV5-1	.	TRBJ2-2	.	CASNTGSGELFF	TGCGCCAGCAACACAGGGTCCGGGGAGCTGTTTTTT
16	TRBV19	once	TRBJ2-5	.	CASSITARSGLETQYF	TGTGCCAGTAGTATTACCGCCAGGTCAGGGTTGGAGACCCAGTACTTC
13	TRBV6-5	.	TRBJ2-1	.	CASSGASYNEQFF	TGTGCCAGCAGCGGGGCTTCCTACAATGAGCAGTTCTTC
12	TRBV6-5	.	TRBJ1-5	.	CASKAFNQPQHF	TGTGCCAGCAAGGCCTTCAATCAGCCCCAGCATTTT
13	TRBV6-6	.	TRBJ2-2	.	CASMRGGGGELFF	TGTGCCAGCATGCGGGGAGGGGGCGGGGAGCTGTTTTTT
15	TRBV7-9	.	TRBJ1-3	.	CASSLARSSGNTIYF	TGTGCCAGCAGCTTAGCTCGGAGCTCTGGAAACACCATATATTTT